This TCR beta chain derives from a study of tumor-infiltrating lymphocytes in oesophageal squamous cell carcinoma. TCRdb re-called the PCR reads with MiXCR, one entry per CDR3 protein. This repertoire shows several thousand distinct CDR3 sequences, 15% to 20% found once; its top ten account for around 50%. This clonotype appeared many times. V lost 4 bases, J lost 4 bases, and 11 bases lay in between. The CDR3 length is 14 residues. Per germline, CDR1 SGHTS and CDR2 YDEGEE. The clonotype originates from a male donor with esophageal squamous cell carcinoma. The chain has TRBV5-8 and TRBJ2-2, with D possibly being TRBD2 (6 bases). The sequencing input was normal esophageal tissue next to the tumor. DNA of the CDR3: TGTGCCAGCAGCATCATGGGGGGCACCGGGGAGCTGTTTTTT. Translated, it gives CASSIMGGTGELFF.